This T cell receptor (beta chain) was sequenced during a study of blood T cell repertoires in COVID-19. In the study overall: Material from acute and convalescent COVID-19 was sourced from the United States, Italy and Spain.

This table comes from immunoSEQ multiplex PCR, and its TCRdb copy is limited to in-frame clones, with some not included. This table has 25,000 to 35,000 clones, roughly 89% appearing once. The germline V gene has CDR1 LGHNT and CDR2 FRNRAP. The CDR3 totals 14 residues. Trimming shortened V by 7 bases and J by 3 bases, and 13 bases separated the two germline ends. The chain joins TRBV12-5 to TRBJ2-1; TRBD2 might be the D (5 bases). This clonotype was obtained from a man older than 75 with acute or convalescent COVID-19. The sequencing input was peripheral blood. The CDR3 DNA reads TGTGCTAGTGAAAAAGGAGGATTCTACAATGAGCAGTTCTTC. The encoded protein is CASEKGGFYNEQFF.